This TCR beta chain came from a study of shared clonotypes between healthy human individuals (dated by TCRdb to 2019 to 2021). Regarding the complete study: A couple of women and three men aged 18 to 49 years were included in the cohort. To estimate repertoire size and how much clonotype sharing occurs between individuals, the study deeply sequenced the blood TCR repertoires of five healthy adults. Different laboratories and diverse techniques were used to prepare libraries and sequence TCR repertoires, to increase sequencing depth and limit assay-specific biases. Leukapheresis yielded between about 0.94 and 10 billion PBMCs per donor. For each donor, three plates each were used for CD4 naive and CD4 memory, two plates were used for CD8 naive, and one plate was used for CD8 memory. General study outcomes and caveats: Compared with non-shared clonotypes, clonotypes shared by all four sorted-subset donors had higher generation probabilities. Pairwise subsampling indicated that sequencing depth was expected to affect the degree of clonotype sharing among donors. Because the study included a small number of donors, the genetic and exposure-history diversity represented was limited. Across a few donors, approximately 4.6% of naive CD4, roughly 3.4% of naive CD8, under 2.5% of memory CD4, and about 0.44% of memory CD8 clonotypes were shared. Only blood was sampled, and tissue TCR repertoires likely differ from those in blood. Larger estimated clonotype richness was generally found for naive subsets than for memory subsets. Rarefaction of sorted-subset datasets indicated incomplete sequencing despite the large sequencing depth.

Using the deep immunoSEQ assay, multiplex PCR amplified TCR CDR3 regions from genomic DNA. Genomic DNA extracted from each cell subset was distributed evenly over all wells of several immunoSEQ 96-well plates, and each plate served as one replicate. For sorted subsets, 200 to 250 ng genomic DNA, equal to 30,000 or so T cell genomes, was loaded into each replicate PCR. Purified libraries were quantified with a Qubit 3.0 fluorometer, sized on a Bioanalyzer 2100, and re-quantified with the KAPA Library Quantification kit. Each immunoSEQ 96-well plate was sequenced on its own single-read 150-cycle Illumina NextSeq 550 flow cell. Regarding the original processing steps: Because the immunoSEQ output held only junctional sequences and lacked quality scores, the filtering could not match the filtering applied to full-length reads. Sequences were annotated with PyIR, a Python wrapper for IgBLAST v1.9, and V/J genes and CDR3 were assigned using IMGT germline references. Reads with weak V/J assignments (E-value above 1e-6), missing CDR3, stop codons, out-of-frame junctions, or ambiguous translated residues were removed. V3J clonotypes were defined as sequences sharing an identical inferred V gene, J gene, and CDR3 amino acid sequence. To compute the percentage overlap between repertoires, the number of shared unique clonotypes was divided by the size of the smaller repertoire. Richness of each repertoire was evaluated using RTK rarefaction, the Chao1 estimator, and Recon v2.1 estimates of unobserved clonotypes. Generation probabilities were computed with OLGA for all TCRbeta clonotypes obtained by the gDNA method from a handful of donors. TCRdb retrieved this table from immuneACCESS and kept in-frame rearrangements only. Not all clones are present; in checked studies, unresolved V genes account for under half, and no reason is known for the remainder. The DNA gave D and trimming, while V, J and clone size come from that table. In this sample the table shows more than 2 million clones, approximately 96% of which occur a single time. More than 0.1% of the sample is held by the ten biggest clonotypes.

The CDR3 measures 16 amino acids from cysteine to phenylalanine. The DNA shown is the 48-base CDR3, in frame from base 1. Sequences SGHRS (CDR1) and YFSETQ (CDR2) are obtained from the germline V gene. V is reduced by 4 bases and J by 5 bases, leaving a spacing of 18 bases between them. Donors were healthy HIV-negative adults with no recently reported acute infections or vaccinations. Every donor was a Caucasian adult residing in Nashville, Tennessee, USA. CD4+ T cells were enriched by magnetic negative selection; naive cells were then positively selected on CD45RA, and the negative fraction formed the memory subset. Blood was obtained by leukapheresis, after which PBMCs were separated by Ficoll-Histopaque density gradient centrifugation and cryopreserved in liquid nitrogen vapor phase. Analytical flow cytometry was used to check the purity and quantity of every magnetically sorted T cell population. Each sorted fraction had its genomic DNA isolated and then quantified by UV absorbance on a Nanodrop 2000c.

About this clone: Its binding antigen is unknown. Per-base qualities were not stored, and no clone one base away is much larger.

The TCR comes from a man aged 18 to 29 in good health. The sequence is built from TRBV5-1 and TRBJ2-2; the D element might be TRBD1 or TRBD2, as each aligns at 7 bases. Material for sequencing was naive CD4+ T cells sorted from blood. The cell subset or site label for this specimen denotes: CD45RA+ positively selected. The nucleotide sequence is given as TGCGCCAGCAGCGAGCGTCCAGGGGGAGGGACCGGGGAGCTGTTTTTT. This yields the protein CASSERPGGGTGELFF.